This TCR beta chain was captured by sequencing in a study of shared T cell receptors in the human thymus. Germline V CDR1 and CDR2: SQVTM, ANQGSEA. The CDR3 consists of 12 residues. V lost 3 bases, J lost 7 bases, and 2 bases stayed unmatched. Repertoires were generated with immunoSEQ multiplex PCR, while TCRdb's copy carries only in-frame clones and drops some. The data show just under 550,000 clones, 78% seen once. These data also formed part of another study, on human thymus T cells. As that report states: There appeared to be biased usage of V and J genes in thymic and blood repertoires.

This TCR derives from a boy in the first two years of life with a congenital heart defect. The sequenced sample consisted of thymocytes. J is TRBJ2-1 and V is TRBV29-1, with 8 bases lining up with TRBD2. The CDR3 region is CSVDGGRNEQFF. The CDR3 DNA is TGCAGCGTTGACGGCGGGAGGAATGAGCAGTTCTTC.